The following is a TCR beta chain sequence with its context. What it binds is unknown. The data are from a study of radiotherapy plus CTLA-4 blockade in lung cancer. Overall study context: Objective response was observed in approximately 18% of patients, and disease control in 30% to 40%.

CTLA-4 blockade with ipilimumab, together with focal radiation, was given to patients with chemo-refractory metastatic non-small-cell lung cancer. CDR3 size: 13 residues. Trimming removed 0 bases from V and 10 bases from J, with 7 bases in between. The germline CDR1 and CDR2 sequences are LGHNA and YSLEER. Only in-frame clones appear in the TCRdb table, and some are missing; sequencing was by immunoSEQ multiplex PCR. The sample records 85,000 to 120,000 clones, over 65% being singletons. Findings of the study overall: The best predictor of response was reported to be early blood T cell clone dynamics, with interferon-beta.

This clonotype was sampled from a human donor with non-small cell lung cancer that progressed on radiotherapy plus ipilimumab. Some clones in this sample may be carry-over from other donors' samples. Sequencing used peripheral blood, obtained from a patient treated with radiotherapy plus ipilimumab. The J gene is TRBJ1-6, the V gene TRBV4-3; D gene unclear. The CDR3 DNA reads TGCGCCAGCAGCCAAGATCGGGCGTCACCCCTCCACTTT. Residues: CASSQDRASPLHF.